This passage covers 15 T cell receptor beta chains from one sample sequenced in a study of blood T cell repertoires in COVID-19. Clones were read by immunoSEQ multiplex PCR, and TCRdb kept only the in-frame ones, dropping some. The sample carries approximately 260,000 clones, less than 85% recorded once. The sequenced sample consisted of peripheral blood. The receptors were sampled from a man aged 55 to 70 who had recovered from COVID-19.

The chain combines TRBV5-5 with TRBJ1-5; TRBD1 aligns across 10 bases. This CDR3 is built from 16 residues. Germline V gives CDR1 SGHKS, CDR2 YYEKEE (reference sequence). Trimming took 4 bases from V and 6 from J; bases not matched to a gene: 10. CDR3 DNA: TGTGCCAGCAGCCCAGTGGGGACAGGGGTGGGTCAGCCCCAGCATTTT. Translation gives CASSPVGTGVGQPQHF.

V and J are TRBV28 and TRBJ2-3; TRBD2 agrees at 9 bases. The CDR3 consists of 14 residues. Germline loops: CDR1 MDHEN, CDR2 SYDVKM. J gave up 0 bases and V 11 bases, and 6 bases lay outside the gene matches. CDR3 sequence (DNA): TGTGCCGGAGGGAGCGGGGGGAGCACAGATACGCAGTATTTT. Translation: CAGGSGGSTDTQYF.

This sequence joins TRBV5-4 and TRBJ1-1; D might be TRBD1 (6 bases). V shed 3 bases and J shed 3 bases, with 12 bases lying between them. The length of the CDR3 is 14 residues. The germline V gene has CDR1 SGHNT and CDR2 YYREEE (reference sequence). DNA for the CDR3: TGTGCCAGCAGCTCGGGACACAGGGACACTGAAGCTTTCTTT. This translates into CASSSGHRDTEAFF. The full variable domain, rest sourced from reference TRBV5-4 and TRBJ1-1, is ETGVTQSPTHLIKTRGQQVTLRCSSQSGHNTVSWYQQALGQGPQFIFQYYREEENGRGNFPPRFSGLQFPNYSSELNVNALELDDSALYLCASSSGHRDTEAFFGQGTRLTVV.

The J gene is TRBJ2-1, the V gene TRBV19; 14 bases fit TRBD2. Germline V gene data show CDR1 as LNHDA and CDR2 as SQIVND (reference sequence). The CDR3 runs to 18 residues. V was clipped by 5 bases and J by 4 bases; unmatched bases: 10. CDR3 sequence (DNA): TGTGCCAGTAGTCCAACCAGACTAGCGGGAGGGAAATACAATGAGCAGTTCTTC. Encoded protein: CASSPTRLAGGKYNEQFF.

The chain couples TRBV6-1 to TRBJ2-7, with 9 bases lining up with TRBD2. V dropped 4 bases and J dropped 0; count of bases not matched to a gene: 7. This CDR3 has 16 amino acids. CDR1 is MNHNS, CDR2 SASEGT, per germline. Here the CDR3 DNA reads TGTGCCAGCAGTGCAAGGGCTAGCGGGGTCTCCTACGAGCAGTACTTC. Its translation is CASSARASGVSYEQYF.

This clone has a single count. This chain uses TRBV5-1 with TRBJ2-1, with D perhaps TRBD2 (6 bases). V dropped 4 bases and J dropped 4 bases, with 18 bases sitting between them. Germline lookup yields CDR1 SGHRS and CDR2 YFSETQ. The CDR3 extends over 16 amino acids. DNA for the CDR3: TGCGCCAGCAGCCATGGAGGGAGGACCACTTACAATGAGCAGTTCTTC. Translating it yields CASSHGGRTTYNEQFF.

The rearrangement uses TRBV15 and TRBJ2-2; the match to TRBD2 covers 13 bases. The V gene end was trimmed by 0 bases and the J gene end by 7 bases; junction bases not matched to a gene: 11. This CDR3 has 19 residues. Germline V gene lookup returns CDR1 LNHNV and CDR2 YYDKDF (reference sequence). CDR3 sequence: CATSRDQLAGGPVGGELFF. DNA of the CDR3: TGTGCCACCAGCAGAGATCAACTAGCGGGGGGGCCTGTCGGCGGGGAGCTGTTTTTT.

DNA of the CDR3: TGTGCCAGCAGCGGGAGCAGGCTCCTCTACTATGGCTACACCTTC. Protein sequence: CASSGSRLLYYGYTF. The chain carries TRBV6-2 or TRBV6-3 and TRBJ1-2; D not certain. The V end lost 6 bases, the J end lost 3 bases, and 17 bases lay between the germline ends. Germline-derived CDR1 and CDR2 are MNHEY and SVGEGT. This CDR3 is 15 amino acids long.

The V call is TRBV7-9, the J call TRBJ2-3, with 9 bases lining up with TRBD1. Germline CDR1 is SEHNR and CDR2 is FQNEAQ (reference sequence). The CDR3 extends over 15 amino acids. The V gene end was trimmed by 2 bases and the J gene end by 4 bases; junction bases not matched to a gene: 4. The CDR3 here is CASSLFGTGPDTQYF. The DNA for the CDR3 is TGTGCCAGCAGCTTATTTGGGACAGGGCCAGATACGCAGTATTTT.

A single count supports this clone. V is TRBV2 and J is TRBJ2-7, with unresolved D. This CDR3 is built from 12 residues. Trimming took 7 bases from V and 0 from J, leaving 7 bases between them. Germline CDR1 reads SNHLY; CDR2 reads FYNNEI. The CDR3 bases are TGTGCCAGCACTCGGTACTCCTACGAGCAGTACTTC. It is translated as CASTRYSYEQYF.

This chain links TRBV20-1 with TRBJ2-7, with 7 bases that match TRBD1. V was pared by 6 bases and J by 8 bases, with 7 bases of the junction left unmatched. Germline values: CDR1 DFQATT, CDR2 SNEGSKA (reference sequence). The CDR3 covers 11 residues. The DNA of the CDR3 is TGCAGTGCGGCTGGGACAGATAAGCAGTACTTC. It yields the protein CSAAGTDKQYF.

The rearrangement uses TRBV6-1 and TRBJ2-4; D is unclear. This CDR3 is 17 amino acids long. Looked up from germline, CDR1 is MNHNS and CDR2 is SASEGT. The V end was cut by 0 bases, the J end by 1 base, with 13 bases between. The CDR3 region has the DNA TGTGCCAGCAGTGAAGCTTGGCAGGCTGGTGCCAAAAACATTCAGTACTTC. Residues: CASSEAWQAGAKNIQYF.

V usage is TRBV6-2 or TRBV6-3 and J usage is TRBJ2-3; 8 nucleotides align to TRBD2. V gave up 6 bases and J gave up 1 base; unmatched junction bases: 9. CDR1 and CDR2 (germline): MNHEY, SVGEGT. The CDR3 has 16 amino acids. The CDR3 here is CASSRQMTSGTDTQYF. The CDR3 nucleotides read TGTGCCAGCAGCCGCCAGATGACTAGCGGCACAGATACGCAGTATTTT.

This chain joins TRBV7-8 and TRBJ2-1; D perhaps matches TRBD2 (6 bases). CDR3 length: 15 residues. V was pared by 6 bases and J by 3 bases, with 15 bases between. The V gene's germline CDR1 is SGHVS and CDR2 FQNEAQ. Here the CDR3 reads CASRSTGDFYNEQFF. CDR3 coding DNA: TGTGCCAGCAGGAGCACGGGGGACTTCTACAATGAGCAGTTCTTC.

CDR3 DNA sequence: TGTGCCAGCACTGGACTAGAAATGAAGACCCAGTACTTC. Protein product: CASTGLEMKTQYF. The chain couples TRBV18 to TRBJ2-5; 7 bases align to TRBD2. This CDR3 comprises 13 residues. With 8 bases clipped from V and 6 bases from J, the junction kept 9 bases outside the gene matches. CDR1 and CDR2 (germline): KGHSH, LQKENI. Together with reference TRBV18 and TRBJ2-5, the CDR3 gives the full variable domain: NAGVMQNPRHLVRRRGQEARLRCSPMKGHSHVYWYRQLPEEGLKFMVYLQKENIIDESGMPKERFSAEFPKEGPSILRIQQVVRGDSAAYFCASTGLEMKTQYFGPGTRLLVL.